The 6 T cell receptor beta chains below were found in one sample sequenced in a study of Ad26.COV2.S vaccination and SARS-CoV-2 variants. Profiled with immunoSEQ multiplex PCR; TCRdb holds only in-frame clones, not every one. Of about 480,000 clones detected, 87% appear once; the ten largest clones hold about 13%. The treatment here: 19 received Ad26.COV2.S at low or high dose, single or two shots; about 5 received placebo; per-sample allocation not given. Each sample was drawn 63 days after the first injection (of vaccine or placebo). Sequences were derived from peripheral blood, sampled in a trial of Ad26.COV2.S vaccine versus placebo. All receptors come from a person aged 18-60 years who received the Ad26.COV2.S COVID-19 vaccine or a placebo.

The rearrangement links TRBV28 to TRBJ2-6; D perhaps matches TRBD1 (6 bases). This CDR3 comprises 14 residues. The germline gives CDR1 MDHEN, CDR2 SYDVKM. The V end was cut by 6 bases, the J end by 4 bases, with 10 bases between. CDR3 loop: CASSTGTGANVLTF. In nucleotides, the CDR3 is TGTGCCAGCAGCACAGGGACCGGGGCCAACGTCCTGACTTTC.

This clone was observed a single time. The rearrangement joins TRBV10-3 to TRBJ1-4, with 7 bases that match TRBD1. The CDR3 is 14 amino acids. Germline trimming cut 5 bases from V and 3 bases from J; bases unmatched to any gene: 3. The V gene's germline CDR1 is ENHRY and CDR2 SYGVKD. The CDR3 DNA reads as TGTGCCATCAGTCCGGGACAGTCTAATGAAAAACTGTTTTTT. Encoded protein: CAISPGQSNEKLFF.

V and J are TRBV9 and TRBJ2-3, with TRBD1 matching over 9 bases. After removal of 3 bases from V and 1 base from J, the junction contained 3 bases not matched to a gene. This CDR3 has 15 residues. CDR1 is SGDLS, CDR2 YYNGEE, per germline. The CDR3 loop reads CASSARQGGTDTQYF. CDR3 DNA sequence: TGTGCCAGCAGCGCGCGACAGGGGGGCACAGATACGCAGTATTTT.

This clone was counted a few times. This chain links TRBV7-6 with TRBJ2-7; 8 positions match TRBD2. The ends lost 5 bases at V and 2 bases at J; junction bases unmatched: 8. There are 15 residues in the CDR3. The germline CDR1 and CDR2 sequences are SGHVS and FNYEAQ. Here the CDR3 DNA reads TGTGCCAGCAGCCTAGGACTAGCTGGGACCTACGAGCAGTACTTC. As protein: CASSLGLAGTYEQYF.

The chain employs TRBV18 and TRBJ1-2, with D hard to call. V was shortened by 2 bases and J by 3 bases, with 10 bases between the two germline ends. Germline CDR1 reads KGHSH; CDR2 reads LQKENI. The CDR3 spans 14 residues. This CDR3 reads CASSPKDADYGYTF. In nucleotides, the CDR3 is TGTGCCAGCTCACCAAAGGACGCGGACTATGGCTACACCTTC.

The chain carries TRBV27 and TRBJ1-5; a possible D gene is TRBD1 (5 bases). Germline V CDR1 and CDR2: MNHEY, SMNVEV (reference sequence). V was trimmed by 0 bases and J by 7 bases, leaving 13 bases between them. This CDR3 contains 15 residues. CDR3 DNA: TGTGCCAGCAGTTTATCGTGGGGGATCGGGCAGCCCCAGCATTTT. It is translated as CASSLSWGIGQPQHF.